This entry concerns a single TCR beta chain. Sequencing was performed with immunoSEQ multiplex PCR; in TCRdb, only in-frame clones are kept and a portion is missing. The table includes 95,000 to 150,000 clones, around 87% detected once. Germline CDR1 is SGDLS and CDR2 is YYNGEE. The V gene lost 4 bases and the J gene lost 2 bases, with 12 bases spanning the gap. This CDR3 contains 14 residues. This sample was included in a study of blood T cell repertoires in COVID-19. Turning to the study itself: Some COVID-19 samples were acute and others convalescent; all came from the United States, Italy and Spain.

The rearrangement joins TRBV9 to TRBJ1-2; no clear D gene. The sequenced sample consisted of peripheral blood. The receptor comes from a woman between 65 and 79 years old with acute or convalescent COVID-19. The CDR3 DNA sequence: TGTGCCAGCAGCCCTAGCGTGCCCAACTATGGCTACACCTTC. Translating gives CASSPSVPNYGYTF.